The sequence of this TCR beta chain was determined in a study of CD8 T cells in Susac syndrome. Blood CD8+ and CD4+ T cells underwent high-throughput TCR beta sequencing. The multiple sclerosis control group was made up of treatment-naive patients with stable or active relapsing-remitting disease. TEMRA cells were FACS-enriched, with CD8+ and CD4+ T cells isolated negatively. CDR3 length: 12 amino acids. CDR1 is DFQATT and CDR2 is SNEGSKA in the germline V gene (reference sequence). Trimming stripped 0 bases from V and 5 bases from J, with 7 bases between. Random hexamers primed reverse transcription of about 0.5 to 1 ug RNA. TCR beta CDR3 was amplified by immunoSEQ multiplex PCR. This amplification extended across 54 Vbeta and 13 Jbeta segments. From the immunoSEQ multiplex PCR reads, TCRdb called clonotypes with MiXCR, one entry per CDR3 protein. This sample carries just over 150,000 distinct CDR3 sequences, just under 97% of them seen once, and the ten largest clones take about 0.15%.

The chain recombines TRBV20-1 with TRBJ1-1; no firm D call. The sequence was obtained from a human donor with multiple sclerosis. Sequencing input: CD8+ T cells from PBMCs. The CDR3, as DNA: TGCAGTGCTAGAGATTTCAGGACTGAAGCTTTCTTT. Encoded protein: CSARDFRTEAFF.